The sequence of this TCR beta chain was determined in a study of beta chain features in type 1 diabetes. Study-wide results and limits: Comparison showed that naive, central memory and Treg TCRB repertoires appeared more similar among patients than among healthy donors. Cells expressing TCR highly could be over-represented by cDNA sequencing.

Investigators reverse transcribed all isolated RNA, so they sequenced expressed TCRB transcripts. Profiling relied on immunoSEQ multiplex PCR, and the TCRdb table lists in-frame clones only, not all of them. Of fewer than 400,000 clones in the sample, around 7.6% are singletons; the top ten hold around 0.45%. This clone was counted between two and nine times. What it binds is not known. A sort by CD45RO/CCR7/CD25/CD127/CD95/CD27 yielded CD4+ naive, central memory, regulatory and stem cell-like memory cells. Germline assignment: CDR1 MNHNY and CDR2 SVGAGI (reference sequence). This CDR3 is built from 15 residues. V shed 5 bases and J 2 bases; nucleotides not matched to a gene: 4.

This clonotype originated in a woman between 18 and 29 years old in good health. The sequenced sample was central memory CD4+ T cells from blood. The chain is built from TRBV6-6 and TRBJ2-2; the match to TRBD2 covers 8 bases. In DNA, the CDR3 is TGTGCCAGCAGTAGGAGCGGGAGTAACACCGGGGAGCTGTTTTTT. Translation: CASSRSGSNTGELFF.